Listed below are T cell receptor beta chains from one sample, sequenced in a study of blood T cell repertoires in COVID-19. Some clones are missing from TCRdb's copy, which holds only in-frame ones; the method was immunoSEQ multiplex PCR. This table holds 40,000 to 60,000 clones, 70% to 90% found once. Sequencing was carried out using peripheral blood. The receptors derive from a woman aged 60-70 years with acute or convalescent COVID-19. Each CDR3 is given with its conserved first and last residue. Each record gives: clone size, J gene, V gene, D gene, CDR3 protein, CDR3 DNA. The D gene is left open where the match is weak. Clone size is not always given. Where it is, it says once, few, many or a class for expanded clones.

. TRBJ2-7 TRBV4-3 . CASSQEYANEQYF TGCGCCAGCAGCCAAGAGTACGCGAACGAGCAGTACTTC
once TRBJ1-5 TRBV11-2 . CASSLGAGPQHF TGTGCCAGCAGCTTAGGCGCGGGGCCCCAGCATTTT
. TRBJ1-4 TRBV15 TRBD1 CATSRGTDLEGEKLFF TGTGCCACCAGCAGGGGGACAGACCTTGAAGGTGAAAAACTGTTTTTT
. TRBJ2-2 TRBV10-2 . CASSESWQGVSMFGELFF TGCGCCAGCAGTGAGTCTTGGCAGGGCGTATCAATGTTCGGGGAGCTGTTTTTT
. TRBJ2-1 TRBV5-1 TRBD2 CASSLAGADYNEQFF TGCGCCAGCAGCTTAGCGGGAGCGGACTACAATGAGCAGTTCTTC
. TRBJ1-5 TRBV6-5 TRBD1 CASSWTGGNQPQHF TGTGCCAGCAGTTGGACAGGAGGGAATCAGCCCCAGCATTTT
. TRBJ1-5 TRBV19 . CASSGTVNQPQHF TGTGCCAGTAGTGGCACAGTGAATCAGCCCCAGCATTTT
. TRBJ2-5 TRBV7-2 TRBD2 CASSPGAGRPETQYF TGTGCCAGCAGCCCCGGAGCGGGACGGCCGGAGACCCAGTACTTC
few TRBJ2-3 TRBV11-2 . CASSPGVAQYF TGTGCCAGCAGCCCAGGGGTGGCGCAGTATTTT
. TRBJ1-5 TRBV12-3/TRBV12-4 . CASRGGVGQPQHF TGTGCCAGCAGAGGAGGGGTAGGTCAGCCCCAGCATTTT
. TRBJ1-1 TRBV27 . CASSFSGVNTEAFF TGTGCCAGCAGTTTTTCAGGTGTCAACACTGAAGCTTTCTTT
. TRBJ2-3 TRBV5-1 TRBD2 CASRALAGFTDTQYF TGCGCCAGCAGAGCCCTAGCGGGATTCACAGATACGCAGTATTTT
. TRBJ1-5 TRBV12-5 . CASAQVSNQPQHF TGTGCTAGTGCGCAGGTTAGCAATCAGCCCCAGCATTTT
. TRBJ1-2 TRBV10-3 . CAISESKQTTVYGYTF TGTGCCATCAGTGAGTCGAAACAGACTACGGTCTATGGCTACACCTTC
. TRBJ1-2 TRBV18 TRBD1 CASSPDTGTDGYTF TGTGCCAGCTCACCCGATACCGGGACAGACGGCTACACCTTC
. TRBJ2-1 TRBV11-2 . CASSPGTVNEQFF TGTGCCAGCAGCCCCGGGACTGTCAATGAGCAGTTCTTC
. TRBJ2-7 TRBV5-6 . CASTGGTYEQYF TGTGCCAGCACTGGAGGGACCTACGAGCAGTACTTC
. TRBJ2-3 TRBV5-4 . CASSLRTAGGDTQYF TGTGCCAGCAGCCTCAGGACGGCGGGTGGAGATACGCAGTATTTT
. TRBJ2-5 TRBV5-1 TRBD2 CASSPEAVAGAGTQYF TGCGCCAGCAGCCCGGAGGCGGTAGCGGGGGCGGGGACCCAGTACTTC
. TRBJ1-1 TRBV7-2 . CASSLALGEGTEAFF TGTGCCAGCAGCTTAGCGCTGGGGGAGGGCACTGAAGCTTTCTTT